This TCR beta chain was captured by sequencing in a study of blood T cell repertoires in COVID-19. Study-level background: Samples of COVID-19 (acute and convalescent) were obtained from the United States, Italy and Spain. The analysed material was cDNA or gDNA that came from T cells, B-cell-depleted T cells, or PBMCs.

Per the study methods: Estimated nucleated cell counts came from reference gene primer amplification. Assay: immunoSEQ multiplex PCR; the TCRdb copy retains only in-frame clones and omits some. The DNA gave D and trimming, while V, J and clone size come from that table. The sample records around 220,000 clones, 88% being singletons. CDR3 length: 17 amino acids. The V and J ends lost 4 bases and 3 bases, in that order; junction bases with no gene match: 6. CDR1 and CDR2 from the germline V gene are KGHSH and LQKENI. Material: peripheral blood. The chain employs TRBV18 and TRBJ2-1; 13 nucleotides align to TRBD2. The TCR was taken from a woman aged 40 to 49 who had recovered from COVID-19. For the CDR3, the DNA is TGTGCCAGCTCACGAGGGACTAGCGGGGCTAACTACAATGAGCAGTTCTTC. Translated, it gives CASSRGTSGANYNEQFF.